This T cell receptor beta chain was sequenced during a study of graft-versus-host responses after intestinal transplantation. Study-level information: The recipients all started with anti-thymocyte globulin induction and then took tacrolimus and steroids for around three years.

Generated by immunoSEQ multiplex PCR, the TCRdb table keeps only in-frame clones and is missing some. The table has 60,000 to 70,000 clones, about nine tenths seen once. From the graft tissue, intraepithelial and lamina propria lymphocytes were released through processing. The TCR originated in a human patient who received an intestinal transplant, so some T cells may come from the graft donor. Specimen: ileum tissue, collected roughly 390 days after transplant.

CDR3 sequence reads: CSVEGAAYEQYF. The CDR3 DNA follows: TGCAGCGTAGAGGGCGCCGCCTACGAGCAGTACTTC. This rearrangement joins TRBV29-1 to TRBJ2-7, with a possible D match to TRBD2 (5 bases). From germline, CDR1 is SQVTM and CDR2 ANQGSEA. The germline V and J ends were trimmed by 6 bases and 2 bases, with 11 bases remaining between them. The CDR3 is 12 residues long.